This entry features one TCR beta chain sequence. This clonotype registers as medium-sized (0.01 to 0.1%) within its sample. This receptor's antigen is unknown. No base-level quality is on record; no much larger clone is a single base apart. This beta chain was picked up by a library intended for alpha chains and is off target, so its count carries little meaning. The time point label of this sample denotes: sample taken at primary tumor resection. Whole RNA extracted from tumor and nontumor lung tissue, or from cryopreserved PBMC samples, was used for TCR sequencing without cell sorting. The donors were more than 60 patients from the lung TRACERx cohort who had early-stage, untreated non-small cell lung cancer. Patients were selected for TCR sequencing only if sufficient RNA was available from at least two tumor regions. This specimen belongs to a study of spatial heterogeneity in lung cancer (dated by TCRdb to the late 2010s). General notes on the study: More beta-chain than alpha-chain transcripts were consistently detected, likely reflecting higher beta-chain transcript abundance. Both alpha and beta chains were TCR-sequenced in samples taken at surgery, namely 220 tumor regions, 64 matched nontumor lung samples and approximately 58 PBMC samples. In the raw uncorrected reads, each unique combination of TCR and UMI appeared more than ten times on average. The study linked features of the TCR repertoire to counts of nonsynonymous mutations, which were determined by whole-exome sequencing of tumor tissue. In non-small cell lung cancer, the study made a quantitative comparison of TCR alpha and beta repertoires among multiple tumor regions, matched nontumor lung and blood. Overall study results and their limits: Ubiquitous expanded tumor TCRs were found in blood more often at tumor resection than at routine follow-up. Confirming at a functional level the hypothesis that regional TCRs recognize regional mutations was considered to require additional single-cell paired TCR alpha and beta sequencing.

Libraries were prepared through 5' RACE. TCRdb names NextSeq 500 as the instrument used. In the TCR library protocol, a unique molecular identifier was attached to each TCR cDNA molecule so that PCR and sequencing errors could be corrected. Per the authors' processing: TCR identification, UMI-based error correction and CDR3 extraction were all carried out with Decombinator tools. Expanded TCRs were defined as those above a frequency of 2 per 1,000, corresponding to the top 1% of the tumor frequency distribution. Rényi diversity was computed with the R vegan package after subsampling each repertoire 100 times to 5,000 TCRs. CDR3 similarity networks were constructed using string-kernel similarity of amino acid triplets, with links drawn between CDR3s whose pairwise similarity was above 0.82. Using fastp trimming at Q25 and MiXCR clonotype assembly, TCRdb reanalyzed the public sequencing data and kept in-frame beta chains. All rows with the same CDR3 protein become a single entry with the most common DNA and genes. The V and J calls here are based on TCRdb, not the publication. The sample records around 9,800 distinct CDR3 sequences, approximately 6.7% of which are singletons. The ten largest clonotypes hold about 26% of the sample.

Sample: PBMCs, taken at surgery. This receptor was taken from a male donor with early-stage non-small cell lung cancer.

The CDR3 amino acid sequence is: CASSLNADSQETQYF. The DNA sequence is given as TGTGCCAGCAGCTTAAACGCGGACAGTCAAGAGACCCAGTACTTC. This receptor chain uses TRBV7-9 and TRBJ2-5; 6 matching bases give a weak D call of TRBD1. From cysteine to phenylalanine, the CDR3 is 15 amino acids long. The DNA shown is the 45-base CDR3, in frame from base 1. CDR1 is given as SEHNR and CDR2 as FQNEAQ, both from the germline V gene (reference sequence). The V end loses 2 bases and the J end loses 2 bases, and a stretch of 12 bases separates them.